This T cell receptor (beta chain) was identified in a study of blood T cell repertoires in COVID-19. Method: immunoSEQ multiplex PCR; TCRdb's copy keeps in-frame clones and lacks some. The repertoire holds just over 150,000 clones, with less than 90% as singletons. The CDR3 covers 16 residues. With 0 bases removed from V and 0 bases from J, the gap between germline ends came to 15 bases. Germline CDR1 and CDR2: GTSNPN and SVGIG (reference sequence). The source material was peripheral blood. V usage is TRBV30 and J usage is TRBJ2-7; tentatively, D is TRBD2 (5 bases). This TCR was recovered from a woman between 65 and 79 years old with acute or convalescent COVID-19. As DNA, the CDR3 is TGTGCCTGGAGTGTCTTCCTCCCGGGGAGCTCCTACGAGCAGTACGTC. As protein: CAWSVFLPGSSYEQYV.